This entry describes one T cell receptor beta chain. The antigen remains unidentified. The CDR3 runs 21 residues. Germline CDR1 is LGHDT and CDR2 is YNNKEL (reference sequence). The junction had 11 bases not matched to a gene; V was cut back by 0 bases and J by 0 bases. This entry belongs to a study of T-cell memory formation after mild COVID-19. TCRdb independently ran MiXCR on the 5' RACE reads; one entry per CDR3 protein. The table lists around 150,000 distinct CDR3 sequences, more than 12% of them singletons, with around an eighth in the top ten. Notes on the study in general: Clones that contracted from day 15 to 85 had balanced CD4/CD8; later expanders were CD4+ biased. Pre-infection memory contained some responding clones, which suggested that cross-reactive memory had joined.

The sequencing input was PBMCs or a T cell subset sorted from them (not recorded which). This clonotype was sampled from an adult woman who had mild COVID-19 (a few samples of this study predate the infection). Cell type and time point are not known. V and J are TRBV3-1 and TRBJ2-3; the match to TRBD2 covers 14 bases. The CDR3 loop is CASSQDRTSGGPINSTDTQYF. The CDR3 bases are TGTGCCAGCAGCCAAGATCGGACTAGCGGGGGGCCAATTAATAGCACAGATACGCAGTATTTT.